This entry lists 7 T cell receptor beta chains sequenced from one sample in a study of blood T cells in healthy people across ages. The use of a sample-barcoded 5' primer and a J-beta primer mix characterized a second PCR of about 7 to 12 cycles. TCRdb re-analysed the 5' RACE reads in MiXCR, keeping a single row per CDR3 protein. The table shows approximately 760,000 distinct CDR3 sequences, with roughly 25% occurring only once. The same specimen was also included in a second study, on T cells of mothers and their children.

The sample was blood. The receptors stem from a boy younger than 18 in good health.

This clonotype was counted a few times. The chain couples TRBV20-1 to TRBJ1-5; D is unclear. The ends were cut back, 3 bases at V and 4 bases at J, with 13 bases in the middle. Germline CDR1 DFQATT, CDR2 SNEGSKA (reference sequence). CDR3 length: 14 residues. Here the CDR3 reads CSASEQIGNQPQHF. The CDR3 bases are TGCAGTGCTAGCGAGCAGATAGGAAATCAGCCCCAGCATTTT.

The V and J genes are TRBV2 and TRBJ1-1; no reliable D call. The CDR3 spans 14 residues. CDR1 SNHLY and CDR2 FYNNEI come from the germline V gene. The V end lost 8 bases, the J end lost 1 base, and 14 bases lay between the germline ends. CDR3 nucleotide sequence: TGTGCCAGCTCCCGAGCAGAGCCGAACACTGAAGCTTTCTTT. Translating it yields CASSRAEPNTEAFF.

This clonotype has only a few counts. The rearrangement uses TRBV7-9 and TRBJ1-5; TRBD1 matches at 8 bases. V was pared by 5 bases and J by 5 bases, with 5 bases of the junction left unmatched. Germline V gene sequence: CDR1 SEHNR, CDR2 FQNEAQ (reference sequence). There are 14 residues in the CDR3. In DNA form, the CDR3 reads TGTGCCAGCAGCGCCGACAGGGGAGATCAGCCCCAGCATTTT. Translation: CASSADRGDQPQHF.

V and J are TRBV27 and TRBJ2-3; maybe TRBD1 (7 bases). This CDR3 is 16 amino acids long. Per the germline V gene, CDR1 is MNHEY and CDR2 is SMNVEV (reference sequence). The ends were cut back, 4 bases at V and 5 bases at J, with 19 bases in the middle. CDR3 nucleotides: TGTGCCAGCAGTTCCCCGTGGAGGGGGCACGGAGATACGCAGTATTTT. Translated: CASSSPWRGHGDTQYF.

The table lists this clonotype with a few counts. The V and J genes are TRBV13 and TRBJ2-2; 9 nucleotides align to TRBD1. V gave up 5 bases and J gave up 5 bases; unmatched junction bases: 3. CDR1 and CDR2 from the germline V gene are PRHDT and FYEKMQ (reference sequence). The CDR3 is 14 amino acids. The CDR3 sequence: CASSGTGQTGELFF. DNA of the CDR3: TGTGCCAGCAGCGGGACAGGGCAAACCGGGGAGCTGTTTTTT.

CDR3 loop: CASSESRQGVEKLFF. The CDR3 bases are TGTGCCAGCAGTGAGTCCCGACAGGGGGTTGAAAAACTGTTTTTT. The chain joins TRBV2 to TRBJ1-4; 9 bases fit TRBD1. Trimming took 3 bases from V and 7 from J; bases not matched to a gene: 6. The germline V gene encodes CDR1 SNHLY and CDR2 FYNNEI. The CDR3 runs to 15 residues.

This chain joins TRBV29-1 and TRBJ2-5; 8 bases align to TRBD1. TRBJ2-7 explains the end of the DNA better; the J call may be wrong. The CDR3 covers 13 residues. Per the germline V gene, CDR1 is SQVTM and CDR2 is ANQGSEA. As DNA, the CDR3 is TGCAGCGTTGACGGGACAGGTGATTACGAGCAGTACTTC. It codes for CSVDGTGDYEQYF.